This T cell receptor beta chain was captured in a study of blood T cell repertoires in COVID-19 (dated by TCRdb to the early 2020s). As for the study more broadly: Samples from collaborators originated in the United States, Italy and Spain and spanned both the acute and convalescent phases of COVID-19. The prospective study material was composed of cDNA or gDNA derived from T cells, B-cell-depleted T cells, or PBMCs. Deeply sampled blood TCRbeta repertoires from subjects exposed to, actively infected with, or recovered from COVID-19 were included in the dataset. A freely available public database, intended as a resource for researchers studying the immune response to SARS-CoV-2, is where the repertoires were released. Samples came from the ongoing ImmuneRACE study (first 160 participants) plus 1,254 subjects from 6 global collaborators. Sample metadata almost always included a de-identified subject ID, COVID-19 status, age in years and sex. Where HLA class I and class II types were available, the types were taken from metadata supplied by the sample provider, not from assay-based typing.

Reading from cysteine to phenylalanine, the CDR3 counts 13 amino acids. Only the CDR3 portion is preserved as DNA: 39 bases, with reading frame beginning at the first base. The CDR1 and CDR2 encoded by the germline V gene are MNHEY and SVGAGI. Between the V and J ends, shortened by 7 bases and 3 bases respectively, the junction contains 13 bases. Overall study outcomes, separate from this receptor: The amount of clinical and demographic metadata varied by source and participant and was provided uncurated.

TCRbeta CDR3 regions were amplified from genomic DNA by means of the immunoSEQ Assay, a bias-controlled multiplex PCR. On the study's bioinformatics: The number of nucleated cells in each sample was estimated from the amplification of reference gene primers within the assay. To quantify the absolute abundance of each unique TCRbeta CDR3 rearrangement, sequence reads were collapsed and filtered. For each sample, productive Simpson clonality was calculated as the square root of Simpson's diversity index over productive rearrangements. TCRdb carries this immuneACCESS record with in-frame sequences only. Its versions omit some clonotypes, under half of them owing to an unresolved V gene in the studies checked, with the rest unexplained. That table gives V, J and clone size, and the DNA gave D and trimming. The sample table lists approximately 300,000 clones, 84% of them with a count of one. Clones ranked in the top ten supply 15% to 18% of the sample.

One collaborating source in Seattle enrolled patients during active infection and followed them longitudinally through the course of disease. Collaborating institutions collected whole blood in K2EDTA tubes following their own protocols. For TCRbeta analysis, collaborators shipped samples as frozen whole blood, isolated PBMCs, or DNA extracted from either of those sample types. Turning to this clone: The target of this receptor is not known. Nothing much larger sits one base from this clone, and base qualities are not available.

Sequencing input: peripheral blood. The chain uses TRBV6-5 and TRBJ2-7; TRBD1 is possibly the D segment (5 matching bases). The receptor was isolated from a person in their 70s with COVID-19, enrolled during active disease. For the CDR3, the sequence is CASTTRQGYEQYF. The DNA sequence follows: TGTGCCAGCACCACAAGGCAGGGCTACGAGCAGTACTTC.